Below, one T cell receptor beta chain is given with its context. It lacks a known antigen. The junction and the germline gene differ at one end; a read error may be behind it. The CDR1 and CDR2 encoded by the germline V gene are LGHNA and YSLEER. The CDR3, from cysteine to phenylalanine, totals 14 residues. Only the CDR3 DNA is retained, 42 bases long and in frame from the first base. This record comes from a study of early T cells in non-severe SARS-CoV-2 infection (dated by TCRdb to 2020 to 2022). At the level of the whole study: TCR sequencing used bulk RNA from unsorted whole blood, so alpha and beta chains could not be paired.

Set within a cohort of healthcare workers in London, UK, this nested case-control study involved weekly PCR testing of nasopharyngeal swabs along with blood sampling. Healthcare workers were enrolled in the week of the UK lockdown, from 23 to 31 March 2020, and were followed every week for up to roughly 16 weeks. Here is what the overall study found, with its caveats: VDJdb matching was skewed toward anti-spike CD8 responses and likely underestimated virus-specific expansions by missing private and CD4 specificities.

Libraries were made using 5' RACE. The listed sequencing device is NextSeq 500. The TCR library protocol attached unique molecular identifiers to individual cDNA molecules to correct for sequencing error and PCR bias. Sequencing covered both TCR alpha and beta chains, and within each sample the abundances of alpha and beta sequences were tightly co-correlated. The authors processed their data as follows. Decombinator V4 was used to perform V gene, J gene and CDR3 annotation of TCR sequences. TCRs were defined as expanded if a significant change between any two time points was detected under a Poisson model with p below 0.0001. TCR abundances were normalised to the total number of TCRs sequenced per sample and were expressed as counts per million. MAIT TCRs were defined by TRAV1-2 paired with TRAJ12, TRAJ20 or TRAJ33, and iNKT TCRs by TRAV10 paired with TRAJ18. VDJdb, accessed on 1 November 2021, was searched for TCRs annotated for CMV, EBV and SARS-CoV-2, and TCRs annotated for more than one antigen were excluded. TCRdb passed the public sequencing reads through fastp at Q25 and MiXCR, retaining productive beta sequences. Every entry covers one CDR3 protein and lists the most common genes and DNA from its rows. TCRdb, rather than the study authors, made the V and J calls. This sample lists roughly 99,000 distinct CDR3 sequences; around 10% were detected once. Around 8% of the sample is in the top ten clones.

The sequencing sample was made of whole blood. The TCR originated in an adult who was a healthcare worker with PCR-confirmed SARS-CoV-2 infection or an uninfected control (not recorded which). The chain couples TRBV4-3 to TRBJ2-7, and perhaps TRBD2 as D gene, on 6 matching bases. The sequence in DNA is TGCGCCGGCAGCCAAGAGCCGGGAGTAGGCGAGCAGTACTTC. Its coded protein is CAGSQEPGVGEQYF.